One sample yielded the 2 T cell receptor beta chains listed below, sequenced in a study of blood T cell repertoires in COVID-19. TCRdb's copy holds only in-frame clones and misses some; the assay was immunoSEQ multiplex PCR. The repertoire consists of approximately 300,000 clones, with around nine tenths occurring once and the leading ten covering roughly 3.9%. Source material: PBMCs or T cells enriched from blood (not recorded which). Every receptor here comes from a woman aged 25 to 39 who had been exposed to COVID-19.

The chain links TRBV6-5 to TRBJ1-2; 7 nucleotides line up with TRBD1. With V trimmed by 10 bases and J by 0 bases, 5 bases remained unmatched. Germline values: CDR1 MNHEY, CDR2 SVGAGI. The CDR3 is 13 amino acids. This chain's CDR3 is CATRDRTNYGYTF. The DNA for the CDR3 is TGTGCCACTCGGGACAGAACTAACTATGGCTACACCTTC.

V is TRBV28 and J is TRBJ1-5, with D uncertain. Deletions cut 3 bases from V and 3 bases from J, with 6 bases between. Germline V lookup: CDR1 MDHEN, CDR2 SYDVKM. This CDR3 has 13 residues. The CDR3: CASSFGVNQPQHF. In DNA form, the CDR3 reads TGTGCCAGCAGTTTCGGGGTCAATCAGCCCCAGCATTTT. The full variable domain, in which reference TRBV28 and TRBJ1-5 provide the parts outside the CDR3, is DVKVTQSSRYLVKRTGEKVFLECVQDMDHENMFWYRQDPGLGLRLIYFSYDVKMKEKGDIPEGYSVSREKKERFSLILESASTNQTSMYLCASSFGVNQPQHFGDGTRLSIL.